This TCR beta chain comes out of a study of T-cell reconstitution after alpha-beta-depleted transplantation in children. Per germline, CDR1 MNHEY and CDR2 SMNVEV (reference sequence). V was shortened by 2 bases and J by 0 bases, with 8 bases between the two germline ends. The CDR3 consists of 14 residues. The sample holds many counts of this clonotype. Preparation of the TCRbeta library involved a method that used unique molecular identifiers. TCRdb recomputed calls from the PCR reads with MiXCR, one row per CDR3 protein. The sample shows roughly 100,000 distinct CDR3 sequences, 7% to 10% of them seen only once.

The sequencing used PBMCs from the stem cell graft donor, collected from the stem cell graft. This clonotype was sampled from a human donor who donated a stem cell graft to a child with congenital amegakaryocytic thrombocytopenia. The rearrangement joins TRBV27 to TRBJ2-7, with D uncertain. The CDR3 DNA reads TGTGCCAGCAGTTTAGGGCGGATCTCCTACGAGCAGTACTTC. This codes for CASSLGRISYEQYF.